The clone carrying this T cell receptor (beta chain) was counted a single time. Germline assignment: CDR1 DFQATT and CDR2 SNEGSKA (reference sequence). The ends were cut back, 3 bases at V and 4 bases at J, with 24 bases in the middle. This CDR3 has 17 residues. Authors' methods: How many nucleated cells were present was estimated from reference gene primer amplification. The method was immunoSEQ multiplex PCR; TCRdb's version includes in-frame clones alone and lacks a portion of them. V, J and clone size are those of that table, while D and trimming were read from the DNA. Here the sample spans some 100,000 clones, 88% being singletons. The data belong to a study of blood T cell repertoires in COVID-19. Study in general: Acute and convalescent COVID-19 specimens originated in the United States, Italy and Spain. Sources were T cells, B-cell-depleted T cells, or PBMCs; the material itself was cDNA or gDNA.

This chain links TRBV20-1 with TRBJ1-2; D possibly corresponds to TRBD1 (6 bases). What was sequenced was peripheral blood. The sequence derives from a man aged 50-59 years with COVID-19, enrolled during active disease. The CDR3 sequence: CSASMGAGERDIYGYTF. In nucleotides, the CDR3 is TGCAGTGCTAGTATGGGGGCAGGGGAAAGGGATATCTATGGCTACACCTTC.